This T cell receptor (beta chain) derives from a study of cytomegalovirus exposure and HLA in healthy donors. Regarding the study as a whole: A classifier reportedly called cytomegalovirus status with high sensitivity and specificity. The study put some 160 TCR beta chains on its list as cytomegalovirus-associated.

Remarks on this clone: Its antigen remains unidentified.

The data were produced by immunoSEQ multiplex PCR, yet TCRdb's version contains in-frame clones alone and is incomplete. The sample carries 350,000 or so clones, just over 85% recorded once. Trimming took 7 bases from V and 3 from J, leaving 10 bases between them. From germline, CDR1 is LNHNV and CDR2 YYDKDF (reference sequence). The CDR3 sequence is 13 residues long. The chain links TRBV15 to TRBJ2-1; no clear D. The source is a woman aged 18-35 years in good health and CMV-seronegative. Sequencing input: PBMCs. This CDR3 is CATTSQRYNEQFF. DNA of the CDR3: TGTGCCACCACCTCTCAGCGCTACAATGAGCAGTTCTTC.